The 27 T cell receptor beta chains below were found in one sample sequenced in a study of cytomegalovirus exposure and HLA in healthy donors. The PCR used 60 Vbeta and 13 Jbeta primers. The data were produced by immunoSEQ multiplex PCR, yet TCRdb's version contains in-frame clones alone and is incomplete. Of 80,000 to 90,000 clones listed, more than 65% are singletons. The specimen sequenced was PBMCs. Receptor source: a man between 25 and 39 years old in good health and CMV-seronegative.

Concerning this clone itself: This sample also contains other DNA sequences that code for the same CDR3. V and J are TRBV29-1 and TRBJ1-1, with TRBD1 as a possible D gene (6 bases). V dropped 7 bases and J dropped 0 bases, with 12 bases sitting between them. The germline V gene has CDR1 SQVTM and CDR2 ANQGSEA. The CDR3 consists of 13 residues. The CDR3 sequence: CSDWTVMNTEAFF. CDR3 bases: TGCAGCGACTGGACAGTTATGAACACTGAAGCTTTCTTT.

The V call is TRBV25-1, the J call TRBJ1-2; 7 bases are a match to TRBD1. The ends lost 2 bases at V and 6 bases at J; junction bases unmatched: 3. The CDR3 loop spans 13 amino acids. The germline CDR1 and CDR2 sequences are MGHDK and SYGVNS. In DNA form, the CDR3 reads TGTGCCAGCAGTGAAAGACAGGGACATGGCTACACCTTC. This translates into CASSERQGHGYTF.

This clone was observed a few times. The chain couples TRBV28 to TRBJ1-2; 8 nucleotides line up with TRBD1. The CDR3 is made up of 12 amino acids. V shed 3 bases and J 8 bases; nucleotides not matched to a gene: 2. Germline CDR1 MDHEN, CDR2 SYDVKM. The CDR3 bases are TGTGCCAGCAGTTTGACAGGGGTGGGCTACACCTTC. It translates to CASSLTGVGYTF.

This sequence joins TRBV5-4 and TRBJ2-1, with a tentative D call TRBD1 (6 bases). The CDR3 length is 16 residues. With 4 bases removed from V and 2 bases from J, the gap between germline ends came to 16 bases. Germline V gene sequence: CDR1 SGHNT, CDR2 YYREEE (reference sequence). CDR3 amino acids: CASSRAGTFAYNEQFF. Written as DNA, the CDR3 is TGTGCCAGCAGCAGGGCCGGGACATTTGCCTACAATGAGCAGTTCTTC.

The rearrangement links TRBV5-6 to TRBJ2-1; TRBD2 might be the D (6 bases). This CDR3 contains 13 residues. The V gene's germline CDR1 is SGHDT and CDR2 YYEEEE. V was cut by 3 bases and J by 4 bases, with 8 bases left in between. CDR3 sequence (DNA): TGTGCCAGCAGCTGGGGGGAATACAATGAGCAGTTCTTC. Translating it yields CASSWGEYNEQFF.

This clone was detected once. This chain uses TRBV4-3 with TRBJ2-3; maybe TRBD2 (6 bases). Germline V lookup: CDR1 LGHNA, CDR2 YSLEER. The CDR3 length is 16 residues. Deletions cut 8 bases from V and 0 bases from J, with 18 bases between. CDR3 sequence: CASGPGLGTSTDTQYF. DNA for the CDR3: TGCGCCAGCGGGCCGGGACTTGGAACTAGCACAGATACGCAGTATTTT.

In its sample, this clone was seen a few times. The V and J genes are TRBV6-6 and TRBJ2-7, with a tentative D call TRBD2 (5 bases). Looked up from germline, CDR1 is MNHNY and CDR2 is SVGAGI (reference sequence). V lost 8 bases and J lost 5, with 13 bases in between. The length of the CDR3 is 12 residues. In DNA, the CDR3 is TGTGCCAGCCGATGGCGGGTCCACGAGCAGTACTTC. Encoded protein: CASRWRVHEQYF.

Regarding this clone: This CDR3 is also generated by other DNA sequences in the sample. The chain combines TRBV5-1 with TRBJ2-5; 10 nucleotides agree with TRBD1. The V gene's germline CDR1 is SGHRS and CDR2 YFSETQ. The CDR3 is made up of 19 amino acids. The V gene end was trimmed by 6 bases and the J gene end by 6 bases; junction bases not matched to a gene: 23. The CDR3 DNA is TGCGCCAGCACCCTTAAACATCCAGGACAGGGGGTACCCCAGCAGACCCAGTACTTC. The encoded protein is CASTLKHPGQGVPQQTQYF.

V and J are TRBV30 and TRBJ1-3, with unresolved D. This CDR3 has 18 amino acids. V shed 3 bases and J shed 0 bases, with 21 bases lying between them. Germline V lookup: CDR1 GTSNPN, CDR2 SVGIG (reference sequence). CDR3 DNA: TGTGCCTGGAGGCCGCAGGCAAGATTCCTAAGCTCTGGAAACACCATATATTTT. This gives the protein CAWRPQARFLSSGNTIYF.

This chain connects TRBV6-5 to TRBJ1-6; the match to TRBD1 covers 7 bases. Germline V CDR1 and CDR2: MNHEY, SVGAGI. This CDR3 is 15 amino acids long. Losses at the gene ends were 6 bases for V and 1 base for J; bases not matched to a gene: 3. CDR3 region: CASRPQGSYNSPLHF. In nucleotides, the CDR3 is TGTGCCAGCAGACCACAGGGGTCCTATAATTCACCCCTCCACTTT.

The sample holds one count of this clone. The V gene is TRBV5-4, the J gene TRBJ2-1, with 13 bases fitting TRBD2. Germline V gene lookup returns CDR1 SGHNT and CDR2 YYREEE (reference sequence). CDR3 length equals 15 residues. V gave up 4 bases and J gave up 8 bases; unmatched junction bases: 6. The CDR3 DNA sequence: TGTGCCAGCAGCGTAGGGACTAGCGGGAAGGATGAGCAGTTCTTC. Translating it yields CASSVGTSGKDEQFF.

For the CDR3, the DNA is TGTGCCAGTAGTTTTTACCGGGACAGGGAAGGGACTAACTATGGCTACACCTTC. This translates into CASSFYRDREGTNYGYTF. The rearrangement joins TRBV19 to TRBJ1-2, with 9 bases matching TRBD1. This CDR3 has 18 amino acids. Germline assignment: CDR1 LNHDA and CDR2 SQIVND (reference sequence). J was trimmed by 0 bases and V by 5 bases; bases with no gene match: 13.

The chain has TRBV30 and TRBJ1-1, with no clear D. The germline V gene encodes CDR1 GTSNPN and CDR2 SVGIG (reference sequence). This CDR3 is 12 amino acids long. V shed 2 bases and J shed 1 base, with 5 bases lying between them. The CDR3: CAWSNRNTEAFF. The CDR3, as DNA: TGTGCCTGGAGTAATAGGAACACTGAAGCTTTCTTT.

The CDR3 reads CASSPVLVSRGDTEQYF. The CDR3 nucleotides are TGTGCCAGCTCACCAGTCCTGGTTAGCAGGGGAGATACCGAGCAGTACTTC. The genes are TRBV18 and TRBJ2-7, with D maybe TRBD1 (6 bases). V dropped 2 bases and J dropped 6 bases, with 23 bases sitting between them. CDR1 KGHSH and CDR2 LQKENI come from the germline V gene. This CDR3 has 17 amino acids.

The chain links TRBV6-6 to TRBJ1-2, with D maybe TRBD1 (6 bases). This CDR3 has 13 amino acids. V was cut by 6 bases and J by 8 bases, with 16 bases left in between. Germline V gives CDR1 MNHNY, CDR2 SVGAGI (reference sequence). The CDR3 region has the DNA TGTGCCAGCAGCCTAGTCGGCAGGGGAGGCTACACCTTC. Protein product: CASSLVGRGGYTF.

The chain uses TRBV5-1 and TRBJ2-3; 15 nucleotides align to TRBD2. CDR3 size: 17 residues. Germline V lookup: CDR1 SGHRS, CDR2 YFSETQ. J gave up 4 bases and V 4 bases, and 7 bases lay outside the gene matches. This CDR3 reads CASSLRTSGGAADTQYF. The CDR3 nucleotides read TGCGCCAGCAGCCTACGGACTAGCGGGGGGGCGGCAGATACGCAGTATTTT.

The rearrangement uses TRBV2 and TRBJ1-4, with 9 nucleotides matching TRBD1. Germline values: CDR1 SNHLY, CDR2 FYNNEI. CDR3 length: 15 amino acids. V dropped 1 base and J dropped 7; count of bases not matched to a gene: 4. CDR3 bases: TGTGCCAGCAGTGAAGGGACAGGGGCAGGTGAAAAACTGTTTTTT. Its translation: CASSEGTGAGEKLFF. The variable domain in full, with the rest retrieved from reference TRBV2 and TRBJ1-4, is EPEVTQTPSHQVTQMGQEVILRCVPISNHLYFYWYRQILGQKVEFLVSFYNNEISEKSEIFDDQFSVERPDGSNFTLKIRSTKLEDSAMYFCASSEGTGAGEKLFFGSGTQLSVL.

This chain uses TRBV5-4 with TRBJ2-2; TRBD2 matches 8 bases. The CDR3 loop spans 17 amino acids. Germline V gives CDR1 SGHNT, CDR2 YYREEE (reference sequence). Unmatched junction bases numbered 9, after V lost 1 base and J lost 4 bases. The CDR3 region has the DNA TGTGCCAGCAGCTTGAGGAGGAGCGGGGGCGTCACCGGGGAGCTGTTTTTT. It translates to CASSLRRSGGVTGELFF.

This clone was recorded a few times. The CDR3, as DNA: TGCGCCAGCAGCTTGGAACCCCAGGGATCCTCTGGAAACACCATATATTTT. Residues: CASSLEPQGSSGNTIYF. The chain has TRBV5-1 and TRBJ1-3, with D maybe TRBD1 (5 bases). V was trimmed by 0 bases and J by 0 bases, leaving 13 bases between them. The germline V gene has CDR1 SGHRS and CDR2 YFSETQ. The CDR3 contains 17 residues.

The CDR3: CASSLLGLAQSYNEQFF. The CDR3 region has the DNA TGTGCCAGCAGCCTACTTGGACTAGCGCAATCCTACAATGAGCAGTTCTTC. The chain is built from TRBV7-2 and TRBJ2-1; 9 bases fit TRBD2. V shed 5 bases and J 1 base; nucleotides not matched to a gene: 9. This CDR3 is 17 amino acids long. CDR1 and CDR2 (germline): SGHTA, FQGNSA.

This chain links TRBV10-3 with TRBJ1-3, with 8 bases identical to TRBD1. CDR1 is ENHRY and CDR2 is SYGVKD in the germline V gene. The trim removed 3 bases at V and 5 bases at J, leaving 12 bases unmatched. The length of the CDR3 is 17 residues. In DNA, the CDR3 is TGTGCCATCAGTGACCCTGGACAGGGTGGGATTCGAAACACCATATATTTT. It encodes CAISDPGQGGIRNTIYF.

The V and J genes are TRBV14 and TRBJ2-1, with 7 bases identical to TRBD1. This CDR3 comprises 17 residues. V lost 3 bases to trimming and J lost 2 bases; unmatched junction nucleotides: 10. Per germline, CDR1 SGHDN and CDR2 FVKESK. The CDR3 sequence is CASSQGPRGLAYNEQFF. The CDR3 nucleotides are TGTGCCAGCAGCCAGGGCCCGAGGGGGCTGGCCTACAATGAGCAGTTCTTC.

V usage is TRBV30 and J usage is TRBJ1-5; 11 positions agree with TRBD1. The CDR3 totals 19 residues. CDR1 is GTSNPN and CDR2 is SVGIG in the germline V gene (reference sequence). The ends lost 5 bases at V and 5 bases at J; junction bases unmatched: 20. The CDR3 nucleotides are TGTGCCTGGGCGCCGGCCGGACAGGGGGCGCGGGGCACGGATCAGCCCCAGCATTTT. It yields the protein CAWAPAGQGARGTDQPQHF.

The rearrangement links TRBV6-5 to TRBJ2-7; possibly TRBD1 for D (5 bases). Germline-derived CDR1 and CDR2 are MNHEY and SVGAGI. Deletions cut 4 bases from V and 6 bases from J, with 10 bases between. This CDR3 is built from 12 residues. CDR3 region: CASSSQGAEQYF. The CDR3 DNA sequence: TGTGCCAGCAGTTCCCAGGGCGCCGAGCAGTACTTC.

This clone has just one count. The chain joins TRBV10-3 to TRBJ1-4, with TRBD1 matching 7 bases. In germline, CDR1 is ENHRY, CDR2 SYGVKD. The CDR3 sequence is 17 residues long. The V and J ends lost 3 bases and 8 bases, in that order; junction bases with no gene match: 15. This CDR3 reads CAISEDRVLPPREKLFF. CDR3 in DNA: TGTGCCATCAGTGAAGACAGGGTTCTTCCCCCTCGGGAAAAACTGTTTTTT.

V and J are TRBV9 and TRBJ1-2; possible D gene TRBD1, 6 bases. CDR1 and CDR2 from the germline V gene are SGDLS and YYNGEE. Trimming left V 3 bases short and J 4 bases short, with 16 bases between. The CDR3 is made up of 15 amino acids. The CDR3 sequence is CASSGNREEGYGYTF. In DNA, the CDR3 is TGTGCCAGCAGCGGGAACAGGGAAGAGGGCTATGGCTACACCTTC.

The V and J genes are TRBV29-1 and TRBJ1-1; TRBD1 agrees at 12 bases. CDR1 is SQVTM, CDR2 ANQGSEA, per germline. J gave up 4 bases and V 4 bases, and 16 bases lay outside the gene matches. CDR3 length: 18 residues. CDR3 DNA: TGCAGCGTTGGGGACAGGGGGCGAAAAGGTCGAGAAGGCACTGAAGCTTTCTTT. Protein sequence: CSVGDRGRKGREGTEAFF.